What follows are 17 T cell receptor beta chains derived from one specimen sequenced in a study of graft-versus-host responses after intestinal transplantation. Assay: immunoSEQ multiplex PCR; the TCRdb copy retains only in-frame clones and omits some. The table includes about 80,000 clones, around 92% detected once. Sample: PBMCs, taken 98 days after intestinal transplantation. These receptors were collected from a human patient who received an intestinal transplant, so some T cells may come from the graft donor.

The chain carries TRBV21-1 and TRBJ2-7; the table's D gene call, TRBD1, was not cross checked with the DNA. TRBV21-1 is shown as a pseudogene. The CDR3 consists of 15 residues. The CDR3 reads CASSKGQEGNYEQYF. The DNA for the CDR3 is TGTGCCAGCAGCAAGGGACAAGAGGGGAACTACGAGCAGTACTTC.

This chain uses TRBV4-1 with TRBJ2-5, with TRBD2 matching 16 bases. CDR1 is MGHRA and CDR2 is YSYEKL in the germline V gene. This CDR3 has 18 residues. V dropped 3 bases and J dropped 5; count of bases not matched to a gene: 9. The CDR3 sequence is CASSQGPGLAGGRETQYF. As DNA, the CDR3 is TGCGCCAGCAGCCAGGGCCCGGGACTAGCGGGGGGGAGGGAGACCCAGTACTTC.

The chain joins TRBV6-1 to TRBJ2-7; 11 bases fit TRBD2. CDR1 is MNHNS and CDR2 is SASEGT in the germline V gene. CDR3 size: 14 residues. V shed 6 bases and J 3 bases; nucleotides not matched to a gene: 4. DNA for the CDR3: TGTGCCAGCAGACCTACTAGCGGGGGCTACGAGCAGTACTTC. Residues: CASRPTSGGYEQYF.

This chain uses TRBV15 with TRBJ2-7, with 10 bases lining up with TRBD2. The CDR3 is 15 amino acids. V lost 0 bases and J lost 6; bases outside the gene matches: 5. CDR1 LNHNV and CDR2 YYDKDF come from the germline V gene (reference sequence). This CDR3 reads CATSRDLAGASEQYF. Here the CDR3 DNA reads TGTGCCACCAGCAGAGATCTAGCGGGAGCCTCCGAGCAGTACTTC.

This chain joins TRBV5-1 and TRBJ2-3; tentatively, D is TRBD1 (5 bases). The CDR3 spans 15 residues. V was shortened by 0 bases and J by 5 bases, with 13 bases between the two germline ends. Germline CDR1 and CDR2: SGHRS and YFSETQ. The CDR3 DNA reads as TGCGCCAGCAGCTTGGGTCAGGGTACCGGAGATACGCAGTATTTT. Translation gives CASSLGQGTGDTQYF. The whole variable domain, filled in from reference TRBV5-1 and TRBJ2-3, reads KAGVTQTPRYLIKTRGQQVTLSCSPISGHRSVSWYQQTPGQGLQFLFEYFSETQRNKGNFPGRFSGRQFSNSRSEMNVSTLELGDSALYLCASSLGQGTGDTQYFGPGTRLTVL.

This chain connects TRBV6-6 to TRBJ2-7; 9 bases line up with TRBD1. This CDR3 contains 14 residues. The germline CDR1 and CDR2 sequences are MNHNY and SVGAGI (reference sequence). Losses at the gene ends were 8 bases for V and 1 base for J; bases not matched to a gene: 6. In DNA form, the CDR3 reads TGTGCCAGCGGGGGGGACAGGGATTCCTACGAGCAGTACTTC. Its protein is CASGGDRDSYEQYF.

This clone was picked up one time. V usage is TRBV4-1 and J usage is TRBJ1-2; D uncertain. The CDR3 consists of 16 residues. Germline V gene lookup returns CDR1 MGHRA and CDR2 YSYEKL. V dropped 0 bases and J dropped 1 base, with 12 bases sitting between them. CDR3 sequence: CASSQDRGRDNYGYTF. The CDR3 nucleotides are TGCGCCAGCAGCCAAGATAGAGGGCGGGATAACTATGGCTACACCTTC.

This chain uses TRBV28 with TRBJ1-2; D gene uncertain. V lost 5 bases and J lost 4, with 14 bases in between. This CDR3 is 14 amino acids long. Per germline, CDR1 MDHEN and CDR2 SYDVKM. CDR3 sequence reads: CASSVTGFFYGYTF. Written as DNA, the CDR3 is TGTGCCAGCAGTGTTACGGGGTTCTTCTATGGCTACACCTTC.

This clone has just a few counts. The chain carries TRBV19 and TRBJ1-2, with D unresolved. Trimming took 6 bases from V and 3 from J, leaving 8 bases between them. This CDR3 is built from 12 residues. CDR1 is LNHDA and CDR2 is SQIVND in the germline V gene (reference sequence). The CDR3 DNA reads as TGTGCCAGTAGCCCGACATACTATGGCTACACCTTC. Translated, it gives CASSPTYYGYTF.

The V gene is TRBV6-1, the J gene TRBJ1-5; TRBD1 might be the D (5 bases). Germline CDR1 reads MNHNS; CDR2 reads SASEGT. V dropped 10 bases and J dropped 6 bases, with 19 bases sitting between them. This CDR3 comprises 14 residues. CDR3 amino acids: CATGGTEERQPQHF. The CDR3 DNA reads TGTGCCACCGGAGGGACGGAAGAGCGTCAGCCCCAGCATTTT.

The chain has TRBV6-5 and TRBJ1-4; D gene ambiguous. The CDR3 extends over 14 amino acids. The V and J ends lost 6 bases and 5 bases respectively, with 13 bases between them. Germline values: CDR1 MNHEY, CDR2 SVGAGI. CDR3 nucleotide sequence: TGTGCCAGCAGCGACCTTTGGCGGAATGAAAAACTGTTTTTT. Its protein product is CASSDLWRNEKLFF.

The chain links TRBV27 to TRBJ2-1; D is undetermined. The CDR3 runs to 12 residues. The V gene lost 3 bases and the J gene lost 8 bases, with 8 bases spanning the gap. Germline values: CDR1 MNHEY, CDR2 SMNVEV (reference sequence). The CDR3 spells CASSFLGDEQFF. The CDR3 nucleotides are TGTGCCAGCAGTTTCTTAGGAGATGAGCAGTTCTTC.

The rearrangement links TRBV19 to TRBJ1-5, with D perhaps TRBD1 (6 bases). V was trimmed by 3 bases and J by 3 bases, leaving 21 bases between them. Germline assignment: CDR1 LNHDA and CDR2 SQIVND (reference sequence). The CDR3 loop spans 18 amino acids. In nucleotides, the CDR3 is TGTGCCAGTAGTATCGAGGGGGGGTACGCGACCAACAATCAGCCCCAGCATTTT. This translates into CASSIEGGYATNNQPQHF. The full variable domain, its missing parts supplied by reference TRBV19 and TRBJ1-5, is DGGITQSPKYLFRKEGQNVTLSCEQNLNHDAMYWYRQDPGQGLRLIYYSQIVNDFQKGDIAEGYSVSREKKESFPLTVTSAQKNPTAFYLCASSIEGGYATNNQPQHFGDGTRLSIL.

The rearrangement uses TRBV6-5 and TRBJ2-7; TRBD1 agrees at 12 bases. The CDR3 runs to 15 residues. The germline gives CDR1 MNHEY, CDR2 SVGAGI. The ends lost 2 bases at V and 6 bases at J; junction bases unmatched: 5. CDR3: CASSYGGTGGGEQYF. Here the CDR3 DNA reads TGTGCCAGCAGTTACGGAGGGACAGGGGGCGGCGAGCAGTACTTC.

This chain's CDR3 is CATREQGQYETQYF. The CDR3 DNA is TGTGCCACCAGGGAACAGGGACAGTATGAGACCCAGTACTTC. V usage is TRBV15 and J usage is TRBJ2-5; TRBD1 matches at 7 bases. CDR1 is LNHNV and CDR2 is YYDKDF in the germline V gene (reference sequence). This CDR3 is 14 amino acids long. The junction had 9 bases not matched to a gene; V was cut back by 6 bases and J by 5 bases.

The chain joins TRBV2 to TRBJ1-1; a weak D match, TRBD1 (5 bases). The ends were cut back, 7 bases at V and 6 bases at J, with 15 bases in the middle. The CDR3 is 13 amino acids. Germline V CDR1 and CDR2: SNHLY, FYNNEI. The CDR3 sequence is CASIDEGLSEAFF. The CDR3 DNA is TGTGCCAGCATTGATGAGGGGCTATCTGAAGCTTTCTTT.

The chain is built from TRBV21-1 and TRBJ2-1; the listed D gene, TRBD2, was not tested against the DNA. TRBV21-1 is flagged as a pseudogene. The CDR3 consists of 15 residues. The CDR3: CASSKVRGGRGEQFF. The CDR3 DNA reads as TGTGCCAGCAGCAAAGTTCGCGGGGGGAGGGGTGAGCAGTTCTTC.